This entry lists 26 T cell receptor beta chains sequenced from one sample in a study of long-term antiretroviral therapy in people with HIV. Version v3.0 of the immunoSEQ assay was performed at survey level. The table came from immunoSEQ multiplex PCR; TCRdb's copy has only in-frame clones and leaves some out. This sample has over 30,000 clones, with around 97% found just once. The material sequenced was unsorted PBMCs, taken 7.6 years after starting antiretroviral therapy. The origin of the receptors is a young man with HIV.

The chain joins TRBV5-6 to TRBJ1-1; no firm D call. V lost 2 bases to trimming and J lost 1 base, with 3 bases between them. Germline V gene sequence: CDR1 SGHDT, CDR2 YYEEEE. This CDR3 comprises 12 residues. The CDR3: CASSFQNTEAFF. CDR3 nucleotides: TGTGCCAGCAGCTTCCAGAACACTGAAGCTTTCTTT.

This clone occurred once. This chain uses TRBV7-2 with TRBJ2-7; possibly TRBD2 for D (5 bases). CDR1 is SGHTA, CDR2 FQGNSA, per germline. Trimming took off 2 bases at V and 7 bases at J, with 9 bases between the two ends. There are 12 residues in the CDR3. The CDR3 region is CASSLIRREQYF. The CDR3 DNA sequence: TGTGCCAGCAGCTTAATTAGGAGGGAGCAGTACTTC.

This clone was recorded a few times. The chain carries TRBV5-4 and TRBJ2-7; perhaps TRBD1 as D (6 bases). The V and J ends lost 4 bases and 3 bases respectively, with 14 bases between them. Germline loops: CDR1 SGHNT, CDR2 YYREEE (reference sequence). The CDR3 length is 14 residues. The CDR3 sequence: CASSINTGNYEQYF. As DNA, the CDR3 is TGTGCCAGCAGCATTAATACAGGGAACTACGAGCAGTACTTC.

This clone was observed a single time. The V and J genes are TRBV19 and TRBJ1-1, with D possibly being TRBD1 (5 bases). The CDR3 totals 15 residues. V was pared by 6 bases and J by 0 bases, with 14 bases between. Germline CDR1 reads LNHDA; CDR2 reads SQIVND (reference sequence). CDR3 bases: TGTGCCAGTAGAGCAGGGAGCGGTCTGAACACTGAAGCTTTCTTT. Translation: CASRAGSGLNTEAFF.

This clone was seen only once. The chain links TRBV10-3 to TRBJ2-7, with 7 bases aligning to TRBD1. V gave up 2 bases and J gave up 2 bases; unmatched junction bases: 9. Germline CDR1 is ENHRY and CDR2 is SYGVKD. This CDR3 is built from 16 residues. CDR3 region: CAISEPTGTAPYEQYF. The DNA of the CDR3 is TGTGCCATCAGTGAGCCCACCGGGACAGCCCCCTACGAGCAGTACTTC.

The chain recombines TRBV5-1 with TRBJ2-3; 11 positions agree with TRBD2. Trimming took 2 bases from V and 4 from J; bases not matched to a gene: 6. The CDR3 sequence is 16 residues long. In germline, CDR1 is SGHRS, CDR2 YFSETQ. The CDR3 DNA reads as TGCGCCAGCAGCTTCCTGGCTAGCGGGAGGCCAGATACGCAGTATTTT. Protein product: CASSFLASGRPDTQYF.

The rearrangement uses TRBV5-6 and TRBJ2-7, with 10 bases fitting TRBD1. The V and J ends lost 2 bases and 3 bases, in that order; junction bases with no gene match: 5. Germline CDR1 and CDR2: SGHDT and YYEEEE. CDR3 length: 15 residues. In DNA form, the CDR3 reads TGTGCCAGCAGCTTACCGGGACAGGGGCTCTACGAGCAGTACTTC. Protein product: CASSLPGQGLYEQYF.

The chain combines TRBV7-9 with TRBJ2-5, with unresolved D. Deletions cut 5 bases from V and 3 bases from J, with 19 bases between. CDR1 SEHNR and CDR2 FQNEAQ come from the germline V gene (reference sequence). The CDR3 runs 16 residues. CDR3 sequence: CASSSPSPGREETQYF. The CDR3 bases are TGTGCCAGCAGCAGCCCCTCCCCAGGACGCGAAGAGACCCAGTACTTC.

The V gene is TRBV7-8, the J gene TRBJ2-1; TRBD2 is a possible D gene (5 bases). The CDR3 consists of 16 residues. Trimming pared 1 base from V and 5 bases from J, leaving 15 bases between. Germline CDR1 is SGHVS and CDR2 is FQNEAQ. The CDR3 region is CASSLGGFAVNNEQFF. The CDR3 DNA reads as TGTGCCAGCAGCTTAGGAGGGTTTGCCGTAAACAATGAGCAGTTCTTC.

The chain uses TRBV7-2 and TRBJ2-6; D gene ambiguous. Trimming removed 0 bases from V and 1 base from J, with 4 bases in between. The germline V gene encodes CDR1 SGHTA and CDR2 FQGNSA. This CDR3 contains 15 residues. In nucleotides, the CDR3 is TGTGCCAGCAGCTTAGCAGGGTCTGGGGCCAACGTCCTGACTTTC. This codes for CASSLAGSGANVLTF.

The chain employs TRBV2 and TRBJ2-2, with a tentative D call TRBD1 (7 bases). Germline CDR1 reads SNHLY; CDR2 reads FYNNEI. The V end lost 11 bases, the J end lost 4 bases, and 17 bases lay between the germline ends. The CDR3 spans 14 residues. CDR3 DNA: TGTGCCGTCGTAGGGGGCGGGGCCACCGGGGAGCTGTTTTTT. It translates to CAVVGGGATGELFF. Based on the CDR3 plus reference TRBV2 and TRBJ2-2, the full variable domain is EPEVTQTPSHQVTQMGQEVILRCVPISNHLYFYWYRQILGQKVEFLVSFYNNEISEKSEIFDDQFSVERPDGSNFTLKIRSTKLEDSAMYFCAVVGGGATGELFFGEGSRLTVL.

The chain's CDR3 is CASSQAPGDEKLFF. DNA for the CDR3: TGTGCCAGTAGTCAAGCCCCCGGGGATGAAAAACTGTTTTTT. The V call is TRBV19, the J call TRBJ1-4, with no clear D. This CDR3 is built from 14 residues. Germline V gene data show CDR1 as LNHDA and CDR2 as SQIVND (reference sequence). Trimming removed 5 bases at V and 6 bases at J, with 13 bases between. Complete variable domain (other parts from reference TRBV19 and TRBJ1-4): DGGITQSPKYLFRKEGQNVTLSCEQNLNHDAMYWYRQDPGQGLRLIYYSQIVNDFQKGDIAEGYSVSREKKESFPLTVTSAQKNPTAFYLCASSQAPGDEKLFFGSGTQLSVL.

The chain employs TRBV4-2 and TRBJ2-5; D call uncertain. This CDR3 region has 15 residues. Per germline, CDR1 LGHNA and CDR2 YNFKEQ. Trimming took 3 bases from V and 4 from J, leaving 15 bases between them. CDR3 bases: TGTGCCAGCAGCCAGGAAACCGGGCCGTTAGAGACCCAGTACTTC. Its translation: CASSQETGPLETQYF.

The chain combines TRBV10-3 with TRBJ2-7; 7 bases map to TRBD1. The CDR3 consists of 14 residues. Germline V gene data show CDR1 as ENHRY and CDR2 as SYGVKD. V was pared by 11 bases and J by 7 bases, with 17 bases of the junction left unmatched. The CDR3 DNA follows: TGTGCCGCGTCCGGGACAGCCTATTCGGGGGAGCAGTACTTC. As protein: CAASGTAYSGEQYF.

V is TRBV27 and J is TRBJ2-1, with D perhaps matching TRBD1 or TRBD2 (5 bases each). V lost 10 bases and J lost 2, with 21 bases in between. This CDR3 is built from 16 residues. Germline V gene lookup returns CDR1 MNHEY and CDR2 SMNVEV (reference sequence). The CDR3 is CATQDGADNPYNEQFF. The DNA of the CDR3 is TGTGCCACCCAAGACGGGGCGGACAATCCCTACAATGAGCAGTTCTTC.

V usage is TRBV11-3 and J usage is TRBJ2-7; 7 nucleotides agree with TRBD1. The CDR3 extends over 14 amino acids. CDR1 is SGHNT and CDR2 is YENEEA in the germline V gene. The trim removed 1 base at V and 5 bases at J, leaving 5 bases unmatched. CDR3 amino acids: CASSLGQGNDEQYF. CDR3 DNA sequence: TGTGCCAGCAGCTTAGGACAGGGTAACGACGAGCAGTACTTC.

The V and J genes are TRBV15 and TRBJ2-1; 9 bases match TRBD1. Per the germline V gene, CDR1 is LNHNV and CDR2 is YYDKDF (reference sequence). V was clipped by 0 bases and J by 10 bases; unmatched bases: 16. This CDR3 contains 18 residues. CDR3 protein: CATSRDPPPRTGDLEQFF. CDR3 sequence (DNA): TGTGCCACCAGCAGAGATCCACCACCTCGGACAGGGGACCTAGAGCAGTTCTTC.

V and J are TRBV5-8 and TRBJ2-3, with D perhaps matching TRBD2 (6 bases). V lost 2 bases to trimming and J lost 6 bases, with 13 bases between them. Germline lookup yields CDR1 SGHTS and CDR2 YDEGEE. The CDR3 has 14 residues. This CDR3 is CASSFGGVGDTQYF. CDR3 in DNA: TGTGCCAGCAGCTTCGGCGGGGTTGGGGATACGCAGTATTTT.

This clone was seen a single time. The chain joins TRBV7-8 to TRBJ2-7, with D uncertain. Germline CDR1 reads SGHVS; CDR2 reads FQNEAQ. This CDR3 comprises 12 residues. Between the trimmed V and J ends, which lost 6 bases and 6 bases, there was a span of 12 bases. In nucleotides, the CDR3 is TGTGCCAGCAGTCCCTCAGAAGGCGAGCAGTACTTC. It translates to CASSPSEGEQYF.

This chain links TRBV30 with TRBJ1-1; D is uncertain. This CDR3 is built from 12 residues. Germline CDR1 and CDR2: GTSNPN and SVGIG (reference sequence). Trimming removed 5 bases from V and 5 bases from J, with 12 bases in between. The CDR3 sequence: CAWDVHRTEAFF. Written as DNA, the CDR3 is TGTGCCTGGGACGTTCACAGAACTGAAGCTTTCTTT.

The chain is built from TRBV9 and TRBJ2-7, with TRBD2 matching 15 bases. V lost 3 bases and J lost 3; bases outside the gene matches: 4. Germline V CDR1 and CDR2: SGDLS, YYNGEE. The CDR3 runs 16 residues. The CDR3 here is CASSAGLAGGIYEQYF. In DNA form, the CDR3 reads TGTGCCAGCAGCGCTGGACTAGCGGGAGGGATCTACGAGCAGTACTTC.

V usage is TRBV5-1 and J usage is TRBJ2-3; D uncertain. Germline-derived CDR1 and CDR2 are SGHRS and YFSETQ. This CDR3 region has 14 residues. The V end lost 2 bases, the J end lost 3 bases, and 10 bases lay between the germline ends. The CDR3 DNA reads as TGCGCCAGCAGCTTCTATCGAGCTACAGATACGCAGTATTTT. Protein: CASSFYRATDTQYF.

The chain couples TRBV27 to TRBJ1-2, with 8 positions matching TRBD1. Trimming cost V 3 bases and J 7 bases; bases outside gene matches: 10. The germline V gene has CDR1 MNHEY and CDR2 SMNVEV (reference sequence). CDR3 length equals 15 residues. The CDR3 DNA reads TGTGCCAGCAGTTTTCAGGACAGGGAGGGTTCTGGCTACACCTTC. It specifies CASSFQDREGSGYTF.

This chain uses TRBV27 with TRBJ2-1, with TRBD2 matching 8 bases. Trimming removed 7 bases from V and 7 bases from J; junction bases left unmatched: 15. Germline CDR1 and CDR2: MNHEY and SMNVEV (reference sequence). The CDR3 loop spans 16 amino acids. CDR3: CASTFAGGGGRNEQFF. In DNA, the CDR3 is TGTGCCAGCACTTTCGCGGGGGGCGGGGGTAGGAATGAGCAGTTCTTC.

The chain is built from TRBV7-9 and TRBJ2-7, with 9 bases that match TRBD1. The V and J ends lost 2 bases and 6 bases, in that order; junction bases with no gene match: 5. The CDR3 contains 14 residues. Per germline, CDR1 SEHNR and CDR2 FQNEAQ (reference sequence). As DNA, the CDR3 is TGTGCCAGCAGCTTAAACGGACAGGGGAGCGAGCAGTACTTC. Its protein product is CASSLNGQGSEQYF.

In nucleotides, the CDR3 is TGTGCCAGCTCACCCGAAAGACAGGGGAAACTGCTCACCGGGGAGCTGTTTTTT. Its translation is CASSPERQGKLLTGELFF. The chain combines TRBV18 with TRBJ2-2, with TRBD1 matching 8 bases. The germline gives CDR1 KGHSH, CDR2 LQKENI. V shed 3 bases, J shed 4 bases, and the junction held 13 bases outside the gene matches. This CDR3 is 18 amino acids long.